This T cell receptor beta chain was found in a study of shared clonotypes between healthy human individuals. CDR1 DFQATT and CDR2 SNEGSKA come from the germline V gene (reference sequence). The CDR3 length is 11 residues. The V end lost 6 bases, the J end lost 3 bases, and 6 bases lay between the germline ends. Profiled with immunoSEQ multiplex PCR; TCRdb holds only in-frame clones, not every one. The sample has roughly 2,500,000 clones; 93% are singletons. The source material was naive CD4+ T cells from PBMCs. The subset was: CD45RA+ positively selected. The receptor's source is a man in his late teens or twenties in good health. Some clones in this sample may be carry-over from other donors' samples. The rearrangement uses TRBV20-1 and TRBJ2-4; D is unresolved. DNA of the CDR3: TGCAGTGCCGCTCTCAAAAACATTCAGTACTTC. The encoded protein is CSAALKNIQYF.